These T cell receptor beta chains were read from a single sample in a study of T cells expressing NK-cell markers. Reanalyzing the 5' RACE reads, TCRdb keeps one entry per CDR3 protein, without DNA. This table lists more than 400,000 distinct CDR3 sequences. The sample comprised blood T cells: a sorted CD56 or NKG2C T cell subset, CD4+ or CD8+ T cells, or bulk PBMC T cells (not recorded which). Every receptor here comes from a woman aged 18 to 69 in good health. Both conserved end residues are part of each CDR3.

J gene	V gene	CDR3 protein
TRBJ2-5	TRBV12-3/TRBV12-4	CASNQGRKTQYF
TRBJ2-4	TRBV4-1	CASSQVGRQRGSKNIQYF
TRBJ2-7	TRBV3-1	CASSQVVSGGSYEQYF
TRBJ2-5	TRBV27	CASSLRQRGQETQYF
TRBJ2-3	TRBV4-3	CASSPQADRGLDTQYF
TRBJ2-3	TRBV4-2	CASSQDARGSTDTQYF
TRBJ2-7	TRBV12-3/TRBV12-4	CASSLLHYEQYF
TRBJ1-1	TRBV9	CASSVGQGHTEAFF
TRBJ2-3	TRBV7-9	CASSFAGASTDTQYF
TRBJ1-2	TRBV5-6	CASSLAPDRVDYGYTF
TRBJ1-4	TRBV5-4	CASSWTGTDEKLFF
TRBJ2-7	TRBV6-2/TRBV6-3	CASSYLPSGSYEQYF
TRBJ1-1	TRBV19	CASSPQGVRAFF
TRBJ2-1	TRBV6-5	CASSYRDSSYNEQFF
TRBJ2-3	TRBV6-5	CASSYSTGARDTQYF
TRBJ1-4	TRBV10-1	CASTDRGNEKLFF
TRBJ2-2	TRBV14	CASSQDLSITGELFF
TRBJ2-3	TRBV4-3	CASSQLAGGRADTQYF
TRBJ1-6	TRBV4-2	CASSQAQSGQGNSPLHF
TRBJ1-1	TRBV5-1	CASSSGERNTEAFF
TRBJ2-5	TRBV5-1	CASKTGRETQYF
TRBJ1-4	TRBV20-1	CSARRDRTIEKLFF
TRBJ2-7	TRBV29-1	CSVRAWGDPYEQYF
TRBJ1-1	TRBV20-1	CSAITGGVTEAFF
TRBJ1-6	TRBV6-5	CASSYSSASGGGSPLHF
TRBJ1-4	TRBV12-3/TRBV12-4	CASTAGWGNEKLFF